Listed here are 8 T cell receptor beta chains from one sample, sequenced in a study of OX40 agonist ivuxolimab in advanced cancers. Generated by immunoSEQ multiplex PCR, the TCRdb table keeps only in-frame clones and is missing some. The data contain some 100,000 clones, less than 90% of them seen just once; the ten biggest clones take up roughly 1.1%. Sequenced here: CD4+ or CD8+ T cells sorted from blood, sampled in a trial of the OX40 agonist ivuxolimab. These receptors all come from an adult with an advanced solid tumor such as melanoma, head and neck, liver or kidney cancer.

This chain uses TRBV10-3 with TRBJ1-2, with 7 bases aligning to TRBD1. The CDR3 spans 17 residues. From germline, CDR1 is ENHRY and CDR2 SYGVKD. V trimming: 0 bases; J trimming: 6 bases; junction bases outside the gene matches: 13. CDR3 residues: CAISESGGGPPLNGYTF. CDR3 DNA sequence: TGTGCCATCAGTGAGTCAGGAGGGGGCCCACCCCTTAATGGCTACACCTTC.

The CDR3 loop reads CASSPALQVETQYF. The CDR3 nucleotides read TGTGCCAGCAGCCCTGCCCTCCAGGTGGAGACCCAGTACTTC. The J gene is TRBJ2-5, the V gene TRBV11-2; D remains ambiguous. Germline-derived CDR1 and CDR2 are SGHAT and FQNNGV. The germline V and J ends were trimmed by 5 bases and 5 bases, with 15 bases remaining between them. The CDR3 runs to 14 residues.

This chain joins TRBV30 and TRBJ1-5; TRBD1 agrees at 7 bases. After removal of 8 bases from V and 0 bases from J, the junction contained 7 bases not matched to a gene. The germline V gene has CDR1 GTSNPN and CDR2 SVGIG (reference sequence). The CDR3 runs to 14 residues. CDR3 region: CAATTGYSNQPQHF. CDR3 DNA sequence: TGTGCCGCCACGACAGGGTATAGCAATCAGCCCCAGCATTTT.

This sequence joins TRBV11-2 and TRBJ2-3, with TRBD2 matching over 12 bases. Germline V CDR1 and CDR2: SGHAT, FQNNGV. The CDR3 sequence is 16 residues long. The junction had 2 bases not matched to a gene; V was cut back by 0 bases and J by 4 bases. The CDR3 here is CASSLEPSGGADTQYF. The DNA of the CDR3 is TGTGCCAGCAGCTTAGAACCTAGCGGGGGGGCAGATACGCAGTATTTT.

The J gene is TRBJ1-6, the V gene TRBV28, with D possibly matching TRBD1 (5 bases). The V end lost 6 bases, the J end lost 4 bases, and 13 bases lay between the germline ends. Germline CDR1 is MDHEN and CDR2 is SYDVKM. The CDR3 extends over 15 amino acids. In DNA form, the CDR3 reads TGTGCCAGCAGAAAAAGCGACAGTTATAATTCACCCCTCCACTTT. Its protein is CASRKSDSYNSPLHF. Complete variable domain (other parts from reference TRBV28 and TRBJ1-6): DVKVTQSSRYLVKRTGEKVFLECVQDMDHENMFWYRQDPGLGLRLIYFSYDVKMKEKGDIPEGYSVSREKKERFSLILESASTNQTSMYLCASRKSDSYNSPLHFGNGTRLTVT.

This chain connects TRBV28 to TRBJ2-7; TRBD1 matches at 7 bases. V lost 2 bases, J lost 7 bases, and 2 bases stayed unmatched. CDR1 is MDHEN and CDR2 is SYDVKM in the germline V gene. This CDR3 region has 12 residues. CDR3 region: CASSLVQGEQYF. The CDR3 DNA reads TGTGCCAGCAGTTTAGTACAGGGGGAGCAGTACTTC. Filled out from reference TRBV28 and TRBJ2-7, the complete variable domain reads DVKVTQSSRYLVKRTGEKVFLECVQDMDHENMFWYRQDPGLGLRLIYFSYDVKMKEKGDIPEGYSVSREKKERFSLILESASTNQTSMYLCASSLVQGEQYFGPGTRLTVT.

The chain couples TRBV7-2 to TRBJ1-2, with 9 bases aligning to TRBD1. J was trimmed by 4 bases and V by 2 bases; bases with no gene match: 11. Germline-derived CDR1 and CDR2 are SGHTA and FQGNSA. This CDR3 has 17 amino acids. CDR3 region: CASSLRTGAAGIYGYTF. The CDR3 DNA reads TGTGCCAGCAGCTTAAGGACAGGGGCCGCGGGGATCTATGGCTACACCTTC.

The rearrangement uses TRBV5-1 and TRBJ1-3; a possible D gene is TRBD1 (6 bases). This CDR3 comprises 14 residues. V was cut by 8 bases and J by 2 bases, with 14 bases left in between. In germline, CDR1 is SGHRS, CDR2 YFSETQ. Here the CDR3 DNA reads TGCGCCAGTCAACCAGGGGCAGCTGGAAACACCATATATTTT. The encoded protein is CASQPGAAGNTIYF.